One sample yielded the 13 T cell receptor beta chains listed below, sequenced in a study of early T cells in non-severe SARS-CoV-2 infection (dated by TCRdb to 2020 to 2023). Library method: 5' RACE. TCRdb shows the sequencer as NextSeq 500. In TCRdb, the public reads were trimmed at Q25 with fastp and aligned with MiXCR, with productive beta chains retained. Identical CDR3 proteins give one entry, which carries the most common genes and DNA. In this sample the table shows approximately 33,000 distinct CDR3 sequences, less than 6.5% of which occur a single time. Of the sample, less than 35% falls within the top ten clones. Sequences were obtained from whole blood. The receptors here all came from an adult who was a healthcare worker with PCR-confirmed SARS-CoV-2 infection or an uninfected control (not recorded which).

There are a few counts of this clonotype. The CDR3 reads CSAPSGTSGNYEQFF. The CDR3 DNA reads as TGCAGTGCCCCGTCGGGGACTAGCGGGAACTATGAGCAGTTCTTC. The chain links TRBV20-1 to TRBJ2-1; 13 bases align to TRBD2. The J segment lost 8 bases and the V segment lost 6 bases, leaving 10 bases of the junction unmatched. CDR1 DFQATT and CDR2 SNEGSKA come from the germline V gene (reference sequence). The CDR3 is 15 residues long.

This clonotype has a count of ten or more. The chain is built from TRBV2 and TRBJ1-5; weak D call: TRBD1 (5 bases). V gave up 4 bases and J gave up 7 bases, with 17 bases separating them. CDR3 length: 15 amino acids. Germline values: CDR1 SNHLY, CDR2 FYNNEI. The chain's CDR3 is CASSAGSTQEQPQHF. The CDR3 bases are TGTGCCAGCAGTGCCGGGAGCACACAGGAGCAGCCCCAGCATTTT. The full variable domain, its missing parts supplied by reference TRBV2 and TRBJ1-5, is EPEVTQTPSHQVTQMGQEVILRCVPISNHLYFYWYRQILGQKVEFLVSFYNNEISEKSEIFDDQFSVERPDGSNFTLKIRSTKLEDSAMYFCASSAGSTQEQPQHFGDGTRLSIL.

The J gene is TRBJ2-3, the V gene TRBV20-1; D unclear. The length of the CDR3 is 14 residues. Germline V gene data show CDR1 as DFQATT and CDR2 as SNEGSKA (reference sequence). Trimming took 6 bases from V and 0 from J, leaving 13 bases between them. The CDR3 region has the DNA TGCAGTGCCATCTACGCCTATAGCACAGATACGCAGTATTTT. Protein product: CSAIYAYSTDTQYF.

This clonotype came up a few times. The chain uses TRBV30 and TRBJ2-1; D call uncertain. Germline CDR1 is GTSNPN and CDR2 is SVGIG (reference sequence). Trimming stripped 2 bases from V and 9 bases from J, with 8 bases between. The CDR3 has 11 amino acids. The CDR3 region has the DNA TGTGCCTGGAGTACGCCAAGTGAGCAGTTCTTC. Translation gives CAWSTPSEQFF. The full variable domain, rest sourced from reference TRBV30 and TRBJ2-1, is SQTIHQWPATLVQPVGSPLSLECTVEGTSNPNLYWYRQAAGRGLQLLFYSVGIGQISSEVPQNLSASRPQDRQFILSSKKLLLSDSGFYLCAWSTPSEQFFGPGTRLTVL.

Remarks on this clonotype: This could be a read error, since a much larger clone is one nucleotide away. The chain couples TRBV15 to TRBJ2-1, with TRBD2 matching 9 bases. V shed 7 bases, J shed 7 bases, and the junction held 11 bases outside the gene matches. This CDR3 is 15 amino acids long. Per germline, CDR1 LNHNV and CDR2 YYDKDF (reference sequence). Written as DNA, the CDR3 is TGTGCCACCAACATCGGACTAGCGAGGGGGAATGAGCAGTTCTTC. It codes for CATNIGLARGNEQFF.

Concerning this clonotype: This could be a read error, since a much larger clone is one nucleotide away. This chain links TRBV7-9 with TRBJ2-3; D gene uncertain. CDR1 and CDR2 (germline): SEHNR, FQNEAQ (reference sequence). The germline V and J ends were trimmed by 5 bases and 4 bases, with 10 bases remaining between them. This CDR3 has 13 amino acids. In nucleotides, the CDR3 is TGTGCCAGCAGCCCCAAAACGGCAGATACGCAGTATTTT. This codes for CASSPKTADTQYF.

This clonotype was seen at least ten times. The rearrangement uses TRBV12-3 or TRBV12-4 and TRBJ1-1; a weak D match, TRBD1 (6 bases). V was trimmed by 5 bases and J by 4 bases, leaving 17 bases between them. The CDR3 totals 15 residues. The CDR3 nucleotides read TGTGCCAGCAGTATCGGGGGGGGCTGGGGCACTGAAGCTTTCTTT. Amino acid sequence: CASSIGGGWGTEAFF.

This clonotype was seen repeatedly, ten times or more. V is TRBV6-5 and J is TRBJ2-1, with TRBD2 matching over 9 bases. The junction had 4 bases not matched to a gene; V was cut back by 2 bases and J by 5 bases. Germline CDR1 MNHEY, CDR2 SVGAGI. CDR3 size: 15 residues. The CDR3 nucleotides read TGTGCCAGCAGTTACAGCACTAGCGGGCACAATGAGCAGTTCTTC. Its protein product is CASSYSTSGHNEQFF.

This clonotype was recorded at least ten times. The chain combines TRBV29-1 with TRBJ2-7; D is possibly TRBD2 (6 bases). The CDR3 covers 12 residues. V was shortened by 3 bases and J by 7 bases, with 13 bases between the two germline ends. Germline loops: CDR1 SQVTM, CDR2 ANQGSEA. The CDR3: CSVDSTAGEQYF. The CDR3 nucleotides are TGCAGCGTTGATTCCACGGCGGGGGAGCAGTACTTC.

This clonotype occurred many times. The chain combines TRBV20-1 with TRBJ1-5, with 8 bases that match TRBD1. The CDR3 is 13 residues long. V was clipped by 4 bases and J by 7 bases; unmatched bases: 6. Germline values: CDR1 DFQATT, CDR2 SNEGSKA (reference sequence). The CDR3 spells CSANRGVEQPQHF. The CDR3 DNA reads TGCAGTGCTAACAGGGGGGTTGAACAGCCCCAGCATTTT.

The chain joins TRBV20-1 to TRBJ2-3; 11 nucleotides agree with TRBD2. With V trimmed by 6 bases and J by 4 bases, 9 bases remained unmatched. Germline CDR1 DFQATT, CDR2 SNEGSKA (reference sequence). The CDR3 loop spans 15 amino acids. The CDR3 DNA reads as TGCAGTGCGCCCAAGACTAGCGGGAAGGCAGATACGCAGTATTTT. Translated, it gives CSAPKTSGKADTQYF.

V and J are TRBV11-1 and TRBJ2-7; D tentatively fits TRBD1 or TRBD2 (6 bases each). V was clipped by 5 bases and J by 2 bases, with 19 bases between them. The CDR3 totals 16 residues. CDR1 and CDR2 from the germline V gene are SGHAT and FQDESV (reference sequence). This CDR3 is CASSLGGGGLAYEQYF. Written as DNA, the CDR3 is TGTGCCAGCAGCCTAGGAGGAGGGGGGCTAGCCTACGAGCAGTACTTC.

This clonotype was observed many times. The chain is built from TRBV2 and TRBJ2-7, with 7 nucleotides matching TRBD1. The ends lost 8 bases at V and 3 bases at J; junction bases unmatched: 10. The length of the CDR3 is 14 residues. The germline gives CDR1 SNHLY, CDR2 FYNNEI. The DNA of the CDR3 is TGTGCCAGCGACCCCCAGGGACAGAACTACGAGCAGTACTTC. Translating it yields CASDPQGQNYEQYF.